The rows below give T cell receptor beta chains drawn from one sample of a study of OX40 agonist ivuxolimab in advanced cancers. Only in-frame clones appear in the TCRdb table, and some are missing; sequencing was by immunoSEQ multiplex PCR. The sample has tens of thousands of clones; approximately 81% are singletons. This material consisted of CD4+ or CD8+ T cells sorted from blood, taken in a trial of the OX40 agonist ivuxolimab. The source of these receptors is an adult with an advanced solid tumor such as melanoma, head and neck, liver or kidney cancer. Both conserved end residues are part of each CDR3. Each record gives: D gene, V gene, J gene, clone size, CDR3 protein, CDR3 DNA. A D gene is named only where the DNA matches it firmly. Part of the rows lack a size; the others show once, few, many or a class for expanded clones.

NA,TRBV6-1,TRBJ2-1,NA,CASSAPLPSYNEQFF,TGTGCCAGCAGTGCCCCACTACCCTCCTACAATGAGCAGTTCTTC
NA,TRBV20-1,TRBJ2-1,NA,CSARQTEEQFF,TGCAGTGCTAGACAGACGGAGGAGCAGTTCTTC
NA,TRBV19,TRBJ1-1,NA,CASRQGGVAFF,TGTGCCAGTAGGCAGGGAGGAGTAGCTTTCTTT
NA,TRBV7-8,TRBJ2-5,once,CASSLVLRVIRETQYF,TGTGCCAGCAGCTTAGTGTTGCGTGTAATTAGGGAGACCCAGTACTTC
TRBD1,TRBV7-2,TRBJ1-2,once,CASSQGTGRYYGYTF,TGTGCCAGCAGCCAGGGGACAGGGAGATACTATGGCTACACCTTC
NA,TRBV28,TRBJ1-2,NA,CASRWQGSYGYTF,TGTGCCAGCAGGTGGCAGGGGAGCTATGGCTACACCTTC
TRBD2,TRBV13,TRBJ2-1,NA,CASSLVLAGKGDNEQFF,TGTGCCAGCAGCTTAGTACTAGCGGGAAAAGGGGACAATGAGCAGTTCTTC
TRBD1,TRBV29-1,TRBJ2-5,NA,CSVGRGRGETQYF,TGCAGCGTAGGCAGGGGGCGCGGAGAGACCCAGTACTTC
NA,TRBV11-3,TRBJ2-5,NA,CASSPLQETQYF,TGTGCCAGCAGCCCCCTCCAAGAGACCCAGTACTTC
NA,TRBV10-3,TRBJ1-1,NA,CAASDPPGEMNTEAFF,TGTGCCGCTTCGGACCCCCCAGGGGAGATGAACACTGAAGCTTTCTTT
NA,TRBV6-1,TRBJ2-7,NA,CASSEAHLVYEQYF,TGTGCCAGCAGTGAAGCCCACCTTGTATACGAGCAGTACTTC
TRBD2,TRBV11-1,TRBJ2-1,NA,CASSLVAGTGNEQFF,TGTGCCAGCAGCTTAGTAGCGGGGACTGGGAATGAGCAGTTCTTC
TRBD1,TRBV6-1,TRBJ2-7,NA,CASSEVGTAYEQYF,TGTGCCAGCAGTGAAGTCGGGACAGCCTACGAGCAGTACTTC
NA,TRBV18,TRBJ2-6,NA,CASSPGGSGANVLTF,TGTGCCAGCTCACCTGGCGGCTCTGGGGCCAACGTCCTGACTTTC
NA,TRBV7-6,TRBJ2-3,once,CASSLGGGADTQYF,TGTGCCAGCAGCTTGGGCGGAGGGGCAGATACGCAGTATTTT
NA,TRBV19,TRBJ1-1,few,CASSNQGGWTEAFF,TGTGCCAGTAGTAACCAGGGTGGGTGGACTGAAGCTTTCTTT
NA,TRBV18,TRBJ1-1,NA,CASSPPSQNTEAFF,TGTGCCAGCTCACCACCATCACAGAACACTGAAGCTTTCTTT
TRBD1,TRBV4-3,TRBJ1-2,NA,CASSLTGTGLIYGYTF,TGCGCCAGCAGCCTAACCGGGACAGGGCTGATCTATGGCTACACCTTC
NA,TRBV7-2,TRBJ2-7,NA,CASSLEHGLSYEQYF,TGTGCCAGCAGCTTAGAACACGGTCTCTCCTACGAGCAGTACTTC
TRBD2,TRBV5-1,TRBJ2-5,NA,CASSLVLAGVETQYF,TGCGCCAGCAGCTTGGTGTTAGCGGGGGTGGAGACCCAGTACTTC
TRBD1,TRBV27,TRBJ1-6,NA,CASSYDRDNSPLHF,TGTGCCAGCAGCTATGACAGGGACAATTCACCCCTCCACTTT
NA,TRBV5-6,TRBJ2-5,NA,CASSLMAGAGLETQYF,TGTGCCAGCAGCTTGATGGCAGGGGCGGGTTTAGAGACCCAGTACTTC
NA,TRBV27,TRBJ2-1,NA,CASSLSLGVSYNEQFF,TGTGCCAGCAGTTTATCCCTAGGGGTCTCCTACAATGAGCAGTTCTTC
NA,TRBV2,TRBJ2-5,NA,CASTVLDSAGETQYF,TGTGCCAGCACCGTCCTCGATAGCGCCGGAGAGACCCAGTACTTC
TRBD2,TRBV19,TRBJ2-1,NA,CASSIGNSGGSDEQFF,TGTGCCAGTAGTATAGGTAATAGCGGGGGGTCAGATGAGCAGTTCTTC
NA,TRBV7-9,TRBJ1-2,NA,CASSFSGGDGYTF,TGTGCCAGCAGCTTTAGCGGGGGGGATGGCTACACCTTC
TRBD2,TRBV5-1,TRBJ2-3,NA,CASSLFRAGGRDTQYF,TGCGCCAGCAGCTTGTTTAGAGCGGGGGGGCGAGATACGCAGTATTTT
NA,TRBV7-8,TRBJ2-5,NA,CASSRDLQETQYF,TGTGCCAGCAGTCGGGACCTCCAAGAGACCCAGTACTTC